The 27 T cell receptor beta chains below come from one sample, sequenced in a study of cytomegalovirus exposure and HLA in healthy donors (TCRdb year 2017). Libraries were built with the immunoSEQ multiplex PCR assay. For the multiplex PCR, a mixture combining 60 forward primers for TCR Vbeta segments and 13 reverse primers for TCR Jbeta segments was used. TCRdb re-hosts the immuneACCESS table, in-frame sequences only. Its copies lack some clones; in the studies checked, an unresolved V gene accounts for under half of them, and the cause for the rest is not known. Recorded for this sample are roughly 200,000 clones; around 78% of them occurred a single time. 1.5% to 2% of the sample goes to the ten largest clones. The sequenced sample was PBMCs. Source of these receptors: a man younger than 40 in good health and CMV-seronegative.

This sequence joins TRBV7-9 and TRBJ2-7; 7 nucleotides align to TRBD2. This CDR3 region has 17 residues. V lost 1 base, J lost 5 bases, and 14 bases stayed unmatched. Germline CDR1 SEHNR, CDR2 FQNEAQ (reference sequence). The CDR3 is CASSLGLTGGLPHEQYF. The CDR3 DNA sequence: TGTGCCAGCAGCTTAGGTCTTACGGGAGGCCTACCTCACGAGCAGTACTTC.

The chain is built from TRBV11-2 and TRBJ1-1; D perhaps matches TRBD1 (5 bases). V lost 3 bases to trimming and J lost 1 base, with 18 bases between them. The CDR3 extends over 17 amino acids. Germline loops: CDR1 SGHAT, CDR2 FQNNGV. The DNA for the CDR3 is TGTGCCAGCAGCTTCCAATTGCGGGGGGAAACGAACACTGAAGCTTTCTTT. As protein: CASSFQLRGETNTEAFF.

The chain is built from TRBV10-3 and TRBJ2-2, with 9 bases lining up with TRBD2. V shed 2 bases, J shed 4 bases, and the junction held 8 bases outside the gene matches. The length of the CDR3 is 17 residues. The germline gives CDR1 ENHRY, CDR2 SYGVKD. The CDR3 spells CAISELVAGVSTGELFF. The CDR3 DNA sequence: TGTGCCATCAGTGAGCTAGTAGCGGGAGTGAGCACCGGGGAGCTGTTTTTT.

The chain recombines TRBV28 with TRBJ2-4; D perhaps matches TRBD2 (6 bases). Germline values: CDR1 MDHEN, CDR2 SYDVKM. The ends were cut back, 4 bases at V and 1 base at J, with 14 bases in the middle. The CDR3 has 16 residues. DNA of the CDR3: TGTGCCAGCAGTTCCCAGGGACTTTCGGCCAAAAACATTCAGTACTTC. It specifies CASSSQGLSAKNIQYF.

The chain's CDR3 is CASRGGGGRGYNEQFF. CDR3 bases: TGCGCCAGCAGGGGGGGTGGCGGGAGAGGGTACAATGAGCAGTTCTTC. The V gene is TRBV10-1, the J gene TRBJ2-1; TRBD2 agrees at 7 bases. Per the germline V gene, CDR1 is WNHNN and CDR2 is SYGVQD (reference sequence). The CDR3 is 16 amino acids. The junction had 12 bases not matched to a gene; V was cut back by 6 bases and J by 4 bases.

The rearrangement joins TRBV5-1 to TRBJ1-2, with D perhaps TRBD1 (6 bases). The length of the CDR3 is 13 residues. Germline CDR1 is SGHRS and CDR2 is YFSETQ. Trimming pared 4 bases from V and 5 bases from J, leaving 12 bases between. In nucleotides, the CDR3 is TGCGCCAGCAGCCCGGACAGTTCTTATGGCTACACCTTC. Translation: CASSPDSSYGYTF.

This rearrangement joins TRBV29-1 to TRBJ2-1; D might be TRBD2 (5 bases). The germline V gene has CDR1 SQVTM and CDR2 ANQGSEA. The CDR3 totals 16 residues. V dropped 2 bases and J dropped 6 bases, with 20 bases sitting between them. The CDR3 nucleotides are TGCAGCGTTGAAAGGGCGGGTCCCGCCGCCAGCAATGAGCAGTTCTTC. Protein sequence: CSVERAGPAASNEQFF.

The rearrangement joins TRBV2 to TRBJ1-5; TRBD1 matches 8 bases. The germline CDR1 and CDR2 sequences are SNHLY and FYNNEI. With 6 bases clipped from V and 6 bases from J, the junction kept 10 bases outside the gene matches. The CDR3 loop spans 15 amino acids. As DNA, the CDR3 is TGTGCCAGCAGCTCCGGCAGGGGGCGGACTCAGCCCCAGCATTTT. Protein: CASSSGRGRTQPQHF.

The CDR3 bases are TGTGCCAGCAGCCTGGGGCCAGGAACAAACACTGAAGCTTTCTTT. Its translation: CASSLGPGTNTEAFF. The chain is built from TRBV7-3 and TRBJ1-1; D might be TRBD1 (5 bases). CDR1 SGHTA and CDR2 FQGTGA come from the germline V gene. Trimming stripped 5 bases from V and 2 bases from J, with 15 bases between. The CDR3 is made up of 15 amino acids.

This clone has only one observation. The rearrangement joins TRBV4-2 to TRBJ2-7; 7 nucleotides agree with TRBD2. The CDR3 runs to 16 residues. V was pared by 0 bases and J by 0 bases, with 5 bases of the junction left unmatched. The germline gives CDR1 LGHNA, CDR2 YNFKEQ. Here the CDR3 reads CASSQDLGTTSYEQYF. CDR3 DNA: TGTGCCAGCAGCCAAGATCTCGGGACTACCTCCTACGAGCAGTACTTC.

The genes are TRBV29-1 and TRBJ2-7; D is uncertain. The CDR3 sequence is 13 residues long. V was cut by 6 bases and J by 6 bases, with 18 bases left in between. Germline CDR1 is SQVTM and CDR2 is ANQGSEA. The DNA of the CDR3 is TGCAGCGTGAACGGAGAAGTCATTTCCGAGCAGTACTTC. This encodes CSVNGEVISEQYF.

The chain has TRBV5-1 and TRBJ2-1; 8 nucleotides line up with TRBD2. The CDR3 runs 14 residues. Losses at the gene ends were 4 bases for V and 4 bases for J; bases not matched to a gene: 4. CDR1 is SGHRS and CDR2 is YFSETQ in the germline V gene. The CDR3 DNA reads as TGCGCCAGCAGCACACTAGCGGAGTACAATGAGCAGTTCTTC. Its translation: CASSTLAEYNEQFF.

Only one count was recorded for this clone. The genes are TRBV28 and TRBJ1-1; the D is unclear. The CDR3 covers 12 residues. Trimming stripped 3 bases from V and 6 bases from J, with 8 bases between. The V gene's germline CDR1 is MDHEN and CDR2 SYDVKM. CDR3: CASSFSRAEAFF. CDR3 nucleotide sequence: TGTGCCAGCAGTTTCAGCCGGGCTGAAGCTTTCTTT.

The V and J genes are TRBV14 and TRBJ2-7, with 9 bases identical to TRBD1. Germline-derived CDR1 and CDR2 are SGHDN and FVKESK. The ends lost 1 base at V and 1 base at J; junction bases unmatched: 2. The CDR3 is made up of 15 amino acids. Written as DNA, the CDR3 is TGTGCCAGCAGCCAAGCTGGGACAGGGTCCTACGAGCAGTACTTC. Protein: CASSQAGTGSYEQYF.

The chain is built from TRBV27 and TRBJ1-4, with a possible D match to TRBD1 (6 bases). CDR1 and CDR2 (germline): MNHEY, SMNVEV (reference sequence). This CDR3 has 17 residues. V dropped 6 bases and J dropped 0 bases, with 17 bases sitting between them. The CDR3 here is CASSIPQGGATNEKLFF. The CDR3 DNA follows: TGTGCCAGCAGCATCCCACAGGGAGGGGCAACTAATGAAAAACTGTTTTTT.

The DNA for the CDR3 is TGTGCCAGCAGTGACTCAGGGACTAGCAATGAGCAGTTCTTC. This gives the protein CASSDSGTSNEQFF. The V gene is TRBV6-4, the J gene TRBJ2-1; 8 nucleotides agree with TRBD2. The trim removed 0 bases at V and 6 bases at J, leaving 1 base unmatched. CDR3 length: 14 residues. The germline CDR1 and CDR2 sequences are MRHNA and SNTAGT.

This clone was observed a few times. This chain links TRBV27 with TRBJ2-6; 14 bases map to TRBD2. The germline V gene encodes CDR1 MNHEY and CDR2 SMNVEV (reference sequence). The CDR3 contains 20 residues. Germline trimming cut 6 bases from V and 3 bases from J; bases unmatched to any gene: 13. This CDR3 is CASSIVRRLAGGGGANVLTF. CDR3 DNA sequence: TGTGCCAGCAGCATAGTCCGACGACTAGCGGGAGGGGGTGGGGCCAACGTCCTGACTTTC.

V is TRBV15 and J is TRBJ2-5; D call uncertain. With the DNA end fitting TRBJ2-7 better, the J assignment may be wrong. Per the germline V gene, CDR1 is LNHNV and CDR2 is YYDKDF (reference sequence). The CDR3 covers 15 residues. Here the CDR3 reads CATSNPAETPYEQYF. Here the CDR3 DNA reads TGTGCCACCAGCAACCCGGCGGAGACCCCCTACGAGCAGTACTTC.

The chain uses TRBV5-4 and TRBJ1-1; D gene ambiguous. The germline V and J ends were trimmed by 0 bases and 11 bases, with 14 bases remaining between them. The CDR3 consists of 13 residues. The V gene's germline CDR1 is SGHNT and CDR2 YYREEE (reference sequence). The CDR3 nucleotides are TGTGCCAGCAGCTTGGTCGGCGGCAAAAGGGCTTTCTTT. Encoded protein: CASSLVGGKRAFF.

The chain carries TRBV28 and TRBJ2-1; 8 nucleotides agree with TRBD2. The germline V gene encodes CDR1 MDHEN and CDR2 SYDVKM. The CDR3 is made up of 14 amino acids. The CDR3 region is CATDGRALGNEQFF. In DNA form, the CDR3 reads TGTGCAACAGACGGGAGGGCCTTGGGGAATGAGCAGTTCTTC.

The chain joins TRBV28 to TRBJ2-1, with 12 bases fitting TRBD2. The CDR3 is 19 amino acids. Germline trimming cut 5 bases from V and 0 bases from J; bases unmatched to any gene: 11. CDR1 and CDR2 (germline): MDHEN, SYDVKM. The CDR3 DNA reads TGTGCCAGCAGTGCTACACTAGCGGGAGGCCAGAGCTCCTACAATGAGCAGTTCTTC. Translated: CASSATLAGGQSSYNEQFF.

The V gene is TRBV4-1, the J gene TRBJ1-4, with 8 bases matching TRBD1. The CDR3 is 15 amino acids. Germline assignment: CDR1 MGHRA and CDR2 YSYEKL. Trimming at V came to 4 bases and at J to 4 bases, leaving 5 bases not matched to a gene. CDR3 sequence (DNA): TGCGCCAGCAGCCCCCCGGACAGGGATAATGAAAAACTGTTTTTT. This encodes CASSPPDRDNEKLFF.

This clone was counted once. V usage is TRBV27 and J usage is TRBJ1-1; 8 bases are shared with TRBD1. V lost 5 bases, J lost 2 bases, and 4 bases stayed unmatched. This CDR3 has 14 residues. Germline CDR1 is MNHEY and CDR2 is SMNVEV (reference sequence). In nucleotides, the CDR3 is TGTGCCAGCAGTAGGACAGGGACAAACACTGAAGCTTTCTTT. Amino acids: CASSRTGTNTEAFF.

V is TRBV29-1 and J is TRBJ2-1; D possibly corresponds to TRBD1 (5 bases). The CDR3 covers 15 residues. CDR1 is SQVTM, CDR2 ANQGSEA, per germline. Trimming took 4 bases from V and 5 from J, leaving 18 bases between them. The CDR3 sequence: CSVGSSTSGNNEQFF. The CDR3 nucleotides read TGCAGCGTTGGCAGCTCGACATCAGGGAACAATGAGCAGTTCTTC.

The chain recombines TRBV29-1 with TRBJ1-1; D is undetermined. There are 12 residues in the CDR3. The V gene lost 6 bases and the J gene lost 2 bases, with 10 bases spanning the gap. CDR1 and CDR2 from the germline V gene are SQVTM and ANQGSEA. CDR3 bases: TGCAGCGTGGTAGAGGGCAACACTGAAGCTTTCTTT. It yields the protein CSVVEGNTEAFF.

The rearrangement uses TRBV19 and TRBJ1-5; no definite D call. Per germline, CDR1 LNHDA and CDR2 SQIVND (reference sequence). This CDR3 region has 15 residues. Trimming stripped 3 bases from V and 6 bases from J, with 15 bases between. CDR3 in DNA: TGTGCCAGTAGTATTCTGGGCTCACCCCCTCAGCCCCAGCATTTT. It is translated as CASSILGSPPQPQHF.

As for this clone: A read error may produce the germline difference seen at one junction end. Additional DNA sequences in this sample encode the identical CDR3. The chain recombines TRBV6-5 with TRBJ1-4; possible D gene TRBD1, 6 bases. Germline V CDR1 and CDR2: MNHEY, SVGAGI. CDR3 length equals 14 residues. The CDR3: CASSYLGQNEKLFF. The CDR3 region has the DNA TGTGCTAGCAGTTATCTAGGACAGAATGAAAAACTGTTTTTT.